The 21 T cell receptor beta chains below come from one sample, sequenced in a study of T cell clones after liver transplantation. The repertoire was sequenced with immunoSEQ multiplex PCR; TCRdb's copy has only in-frame clones and lacks some. The sample contains around 21,000 clones, roughly 92% of which appear only once. The sample here was CD8+ T cells from blood, taken nearly 26 months after liver transplant. The receptors derive from a human patient who received a liver transplant. Some of the T cells may derive from the graft donor.

The rearrangement links TRBV7-6 to TRBJ2-7; either TRBD1 or TRBD2 may supply D (5 bases each). This CDR3 has 17 residues. Looked up from germline, CDR1 is SGHVS and CDR2 is FNYEAQ. V lost 2 bases, J lost 7 bases, and 24 bases lay in between. CDR3: CASSLLGGPVRGSEQYF. CDR3 DNA sequence: TGTGCCAGCAGCTTATTGGGTGGACCCGTGAGGGGCTCTGAGCAGTACTTC. The whole variable domain, filled in from reference TRBV7-6 and TRBJ2-7, reads GAGVSQSPRYKVTKRGQDVALRCDPISGHVSLYWYRQALGQGPEFLTYFNYEAQQDKSGLPNDRFSAERPEGSISTLTIQRTEQRDSAMYRCASSLLGGPVRGSEQYFGPGTRLTVT.

The J gene is TRBJ2-1, the V gene TRBV29-1, with a tentative D call TRBD2 (5 bases). Germline loops: CDR1 SQVTM, CDR2 ANQGSEA. V dropped 4 bases and J dropped 6 bases, with 7 bases sitting between them. This CDR3 region has 11 residues. CDR3 protein: CSVVRANEQFF. The CDR3, as DNA: TGCAGCGTTGTGAGGGCCAATGAGCAGTTCTTC.

The gene calls are TRBV27 and TRBJ1-2; TRBD1 is a possible D gene (5 bases). The ends were cut back, 5 bases at V and 2 bases at J, with 6 bases in the middle. CDR1 is MNHEY, CDR2 SMNVEV, per germline (reference sequence). The CDR3 is made up of 12 amino acids. The CDR3 nucleotides are TGTGCCAGCAGTGGGGGAAACTATGGCTACACCTTC. This codes for CASSGGNYGYTF.

The chain couples TRBV6-1 to TRBJ1-5; 8 bases map to TRBD1. CDR1 is MNHNS and CDR2 is SASEGT in the germline V gene. The CDR3 spans 14 residues. Trimming at V came to 5 bases and at J to 3 bases, leaving 3 bases not matched to a gene. The DNA of the CDR3 is TGTGCCAGCAGTAGGACAGGGATCAATCAGCCCCAGCATTTT. Translated, it gives CASSRTGINQPQHF.

The gene calls are TRBV29-1 and TRBJ2-7; D tentatively fits TRBD1 or TRBD2 (5 bases each). V lost 2 bases to trimming and J lost 4 bases, with 15 bases between them. The germline CDR1 and CDR2 sequences are SQVTM and ANQGSEA. The CDR3 is made up of 14 amino acids. In nucleotides, the CDR3 is TGCAGCGTTGAACTGCCGGGGACGGGTTACGAGCAGTACTTC. Its translation: CSVELPGTGYEQYF.

The rearrangement uses TRBV6-1 and TRBJ1-2; D not resolved. Germline V gene sequence: CDR1 MNHNS, CDR2 SASEGT. This CDR3 contains 13 residues. V lost 1 base and J lost 5, with 8 bases in between. The CDR3 coding sequence is TGTGCCAGCAGTGAAGGGGAATATTATGGCTACACCTTC. The encoded protein is CASSEGEYYGYTF.

This rearrangement joins TRBV12-5 to TRBJ2-5; 7 bases are shared with TRBD2. The V gene's germline CDR1 is LGHNT and CDR2 FRNRAP. CDR3 length equals 17 residues. J lost 4 bases, V lost 4 bases, and 15 bases had no gene match. The CDR3 nucleotides read TGTGCTAGTGGTTGGACCCCTGGGGCGGGAGTCAGAGAGACCCAGTACTTC. Encoded protein: CASGWTPGAGVRETQYF.

This sequence joins TRBV5-1 and TRBJ2-5; 15 nucleotides match TRBD2. The ends lost 0 bases at V and 5 bases at J; junction bases unmatched: 8. The germline gives CDR1 SGHRS, CDR2 YFSETQ. CDR3 size: 18 residues. CDR3 bases: TGCGCCAGCAGCTTGGCCGTTTCCGGGACTAGCGGGGGGGAGACCCAGTACTTC. It specifies CASSLAVSGTSGGETQYF.

The CDR3 DNA sequence: TGTGCCAGCAGACCGGGGACTAGCGGAAGCTCCTACGAGCAGTACTTC. It translates to CASRPGTSGSSYEQYF. This sequence joins TRBV7-8 and TRBJ2-7, with TRBD2 identical over 11 bases. Per germline, CDR1 SGHVS and CDR2 FQNEAQ. The CDR3 extends over 16 amino acids. V lost 6 bases and J lost 0; bases outside the gene matches: 7.

This chain joins TRBV29-1 and TRBJ2-7; no definite D call. Trimming stripped 3 bases from V and 9 bases from J, with 18 bases between. The CDR3 extends over 13 amino acids. The germline V gene encodes CDR1 SQVTM and CDR2 ANQGSEA. CDR3 sequence reads: CSVEGWDGLGQYF. CDR3 sequence (DNA): TGCAGCGTTGAGGGGTGGGATGGCCTTGGGCAGTACTTC.

In this sample, this clone turned up a few times. The chain is built from TRBV27 and TRBJ2-7, with 10 positions matching TRBD1. CDR3 length: 14 amino acids. In germline, CDR1 is MNHEY, CDR2 SMNVEV (reference sequence). Trimming removed 5 bases from V and 4 bases from J; junction bases left unmatched: 5. CDR3 nucleotide sequence: TGTGCCAGCAGTGGGGGACAGGGGCTGTACGAGCAGTACTTC. Its protein product is CASSGGQGLYEQYF.

The CDR3 coding sequence is TGTGCCAGCAACCACGGTGGAAACAATGAGCAGTTCTTC. It translates to CASNHGGNNEQFF. This sequence joins TRBV7-2 and TRBJ2-1, with unresolved D. Trimming took off 7 bases at V and 5 bases at J, with 12 bases between the two ends. CDR3 length: 13 amino acids. Germline loops: CDR1 SGHTA, CDR2 FQGNSA.

The rearrangement uses TRBV10-3 and TRBJ2-5; possible D gene TRBD1, 5 bases. Trimming shortened V by 2 bases and J by 3 bases, and 13 bases separated the two germline ends. Germline CDR1 and CDR2: ENHRY and SYGVKD. The CDR3 runs 15 residues. The CDR3 spells CAISEGVQGKETQYF. The DNA of the CDR3 is TGTGCCATCAGTGAGGGGGTCCAGGGTAAAGAGACCCAGTACTTC.

The rearrangement links TRBV9 to TRBJ2-2; D possibly uses TRBD1 or TRBD2 (5 bases each). CDR1 SGDLS and CDR2 YYNGEE come from the germline V gene. The CDR3 sequence is 16 residues long. Trimming removed 0 bases from V and 4 bases from J, with 13 bases in between. The CDR3 reads CASSVDRDRPTGELFF. CDR3 DNA sequence: TGTGCCAGCAGCGTAGACCGGGACCGACCCACCGGGGAGCTGTTTTTT.

The chain carries TRBV25-1 and TRBJ1-1; possibly TRBD1 for D (5 bases). CDR3 size: 15 residues. Germline V gene lookup returns CDR1 MGHDK and CDR2 SYGVNS. V lost 6 bases and J lost 1, with 15 bases in between. CDR3 amino acids: CASRARRGWNTEAFF. The CDR3, as DNA: TGTGCCAGCAGGGCCCGCCGGGGCTGGAACACTGAAGCTTTCTTT.

The V call is TRBV10-3, the J call TRBJ1-4; D is undetermined. V lost 4 bases to trimming and J lost 7 bases, with 4 bases between them. CDR3 length: 11 amino acids. The germline V gene has CDR1 ENHRY and CDR2 SYGVKD. The CDR3 region has the DNA TGTGCCATCAGTGGCGGTGAAAAACTGTTTTTT. It specifies CAISGGEKLFF.

This chain links TRBV29-1 with TRBJ2-7, with TRBD1 identical over 10 bases. Germline values: CDR1 SQVTM, CDR2 ANQGSEA. The CDR3 is made up of 15 amino acids. The J segment lost 4 bases and the V segment lost 0 bases, leaving 6 bases of the junction unmatched. The CDR3 sequence is CSVEDYGQGGYEQYF. CDR3 coding DNA: TGCAGCGTTGAAGATTACGGACAGGGGGGATACGAGCAGTACTTC.

This chain connects TRBV27 to TRBJ2-7, with D perhaps TRBD1 (6 bases). CDR3 length: 13 residues. Germline CDR1 and CDR2: MNHEY and SMNVEV (reference sequence). The V and J ends lost 3 bases and 2 bases respectively, with 8 bases between them. This CDR3 reads CASSLTGAYEQYF. The CDR3 bases are TGTGCCAGCAGTTTGACAGGTGCCTACGAGCAGTACTTC.

About this clone: At one end the junction does not follow the germline gene, possibly because of a read error. This chain connects TRBV27 to TRBJ1-2, with D tentatively TRBD1 (6 bases). The CDR3 extends over 13 amino acids. Germline CDR1 reads MNHEY; CDR2 reads SMNVEV (reference sequence). CDR3 DNA sequence: TGTGCCAGCAGTTCGGACAGAGGGGCATACCTTCACTTC. Translating gives CASSSDRGAYLHF.

The rearrangement uses TRBV29-1 and TRBJ2-1; 8 nucleotides agree with TRBD2. The V gene end was trimmed by 2 bases and the J gene end by 0 bases; junction bases not matched to a gene: 3. The CDR3 contains 15 residues. Germline V CDR1 and CDR2: SQVTM, ANQGSEA. CDR3 nucleotide sequence: TGCAGCGTTGAAAGAAGCGGGGGCTCCTACAATGAGCAGTTCTTC. Encoded protein: CSVERSGGSYNEQFF.

This clone was seen a few times. This sequence joins TRBV9 and TRBJ2-1; 10 bases line up with TRBD1. There are 17 residues in the CDR3. Germline V gene data show CDR1 as SGDLS and CDR2 as YYNGEE. V dropped 0 bases and J dropped 8; count of bases not matched to a gene: 11. CDR3 DNA sequence: TGTGCCAGCAGCGTAGGGACGACGGGACAGGGGATCGATGAGCAGTTCTTC. Encoded protein: CASSVGTTGQGIDEQFF.